The present TCR beta chain was sequenced within a study of blood T cells in healthy people across ages. Study details: The template switching approach captured approximately one barcoded beta molecule for every two T cells.

Comment on this clonotype: Its antigen is undetermined. Compared with germline, one end of the junction differs, possibly owing to a read error.

Every sample yielded at least 6 million isolated PBMCs. Sample-barcoded 5' priming and a J-beta primer mix drove a second PCR of about 6 to 12 cycles. TCRdb reprocessed the 5' RACE reads via MiXCR and lists one record per CDR3 protein. The sample shows about 1 million distinct CDR3 sequences, under 45% of them seen only once. Findings and limits, study-wide: Higher diversity and more naive CD4+ cells were features of long-lived donors, compared to aged donors. The percentage of naive T cells correlated strongly with TCR beta diversity.

This CDR3 is 12 amino acids long. CDR1 is MNHEY and CDR2 is SVGAGI in the germline V gene. V and J are TRBV6-5 and TRBJ2-7; D is possibly TRBD2 (5 bases). Sequenced: blood. The clonotype was recovered from a woman aged 55-70 years in good health. CDR3 sequence (DNA): TGTCCCAGCAGAAGGACTGTGGACGAGCAGTACTTC. This gives the protein CPSRRTVDEQYF.